The 20 T cell receptor beta chains listed next were all sequenced from one sample in a study of T cell responses to AZD1222 COVID-19 vaccine. Sequenced by immunoSEQ multiplex PCR; TCRdb stores in-frame clones only, minus some. The sample has some 130,000 clones; approximately 92% are singletons. The input for sequencing was peripheral blood, taken 28 days after the second AZD1222 dose. The receptors were sampled from an adult who received the AZD1222 COVID-19 vaccine.

The chain uses TRBV7-9 and TRBJ1-4; a weak D match, TRBD1 (5 bases). The V and J ends lost 4 bases and 8 bases respectively, with 14 bases between them. The CDR3 consists of 14 residues. Germline CDR1 SEHNR, CDR2 FQNEAQ (reference sequence). Here the CDR3 reads CASSSTGLKEKLFF. The CDR3 nucleotides read TGTGCCAGCAGCTCCACGGGACTGAAGGAAAAACTGTTTTTT.

V gene TRBV5-1 combines with J gene TRBJ1-3; D is ambiguous. The ends were cut back, 3 bases at V and 3 bases at J, with 13 bases in the middle. This CDR3 is 15 amino acids long. Per the germline V gene, CDR1 is SGHRS and CDR2 is YFSETQ. In DNA, the CDR3 is TGCGCCAGCAGCTCGGACCGGACGGTTGGAAACACCATATATTTT. Its translation is CASSSDRTVGNTIYF.

This clone was observed a single time. The V and J genes are TRBV2 and TRBJ2-3, with 9 bases aligning to TRBD2. J was trimmed by 1 base and V by 7 bases; bases with no gene match: 6. This CDR3 comprises 15 residues. Germline V gene data show CDR1 as SNHLY and CDR2 as FYNNEI. The CDR3 DNA follows: TGTGCCAGCAAAACTGTAGCGGGGGGCACAGATACGCAGTATTTT. The encoded protein is CASKTVAGGTDTQYF.

This clone was counted only a few times. The genes are TRBV5-5 and TRBJ1-2; the D is unclear. The germline V and J ends were trimmed by 1 base and 2 bases, with 12 bases remaining between them. This CDR3 has 15 residues. Germline values: CDR1 SGHKS, CDR2 YYEKEE (reference sequence). The CDR3 region has the DNA TGTGCCAGCAGCTTGCGGGGATTTACCAACTATGGCTACACCTTC. This gives the protein CASSLRGFTNYGYTF.

The gene calls are TRBV19 and TRBJ1-4; D not certain. The germline V gene has CDR1 LNHDA and CDR2 SQIVND (reference sequence). V was cut by 5 bases and J by 8 bases, with 15 bases left in between. The CDR3 loop spans 14 amino acids. Here the CDR3 reads CASSPFWGTEKLFF. The CDR3 bases are TGTGCCAGTAGTCCCTTTTGGGGTACGGAAAAACTGTTTTTT. Complete variable domain (other parts from reference TRBV19 and TRBJ1-4): DGGITQSPKYLFRKEGQNVTLSCEQNLNHDAMYWYRQDPGQGLRLIYYSQIVNDFQKGDIAEGYSVSREKKESFPLTVTSAQKNPTAFYLCASSPFWGTEKLFFGSGTQLSVL.

The gene calls are TRBV9 and TRBJ2-1, with D perhaps TRBD1 (5 bases). Looked up from germline, CDR1 is SGDLS and CDR2 is YYNGEE. V lost 4 bases to trimming and J lost 4 bases, with 15 bases between them. This CDR3 is built from 15 residues. Here the CDR3 DNA reads TGTGCCAGCAGCCCCAGGGATCCCACTTACAATGAGCAGTTCTTC. It codes for CASSPRDPTYNEQFF.

The CDR3 here is CASSLTPGRMAFF. CDR3 DNA: TGTGCCAGCAGCTTAACCCCTGGGCGGATGGCTTTCTTT. V and J are TRBV7-2 and TRBJ1-1; the D is unclear. V gave up 2 bases and J gave up 11 bases, with 15 bases separating them. The germline gives CDR1 SGHTA, CDR2 FQGNSA. The CDR3 is 13 amino acids.

This chain's CDR3 is CASSRVAGNQPQHF. The CDR3, as DNA: TGTGCCAGCAGTCGGGTAGCTGGCAATCAGCCCCAGCATTTT. The chain has TRBV28 and TRBJ1-5; D unresolved. The germline gives CDR1 MDHEN, CDR2 SYDVKM. The CDR3 covers 14 residues. Trimming took off 5 bases at V and 2 bases at J, with 10 bases between the two ends.

This chain links TRBV6-2 or TRBV6-3 with TRBJ1-4, with D perhaps TRBD1 (6 bases). With 5 bases removed from V and 4 bases from J, the gap between germline ends came to 14 bases. CDR3 length equals 15 residues. Per the germline V gene, CDR1 is MNHEY and CDR2 is SVGEGT. The CDR3 loop is CASSKNAGHNEKLFF. The DNA for the CDR3 is TGTGCCAGCAGTAAAAACGCGGGACATAATGAAAAACTGTTTTTT.

The CDR3 bases are TGTGCCAGCAGTTTGGGGACAGATTACGAGCAGTACTTC. It codes for CASSLGTDYEQYF. The gene calls are TRBV12-3 or TRBV12-4 and TRBJ2-7; TRBD1 matches at 7 bases. The CDR3 runs to 13 residues. J lost 4 bases, V lost 3 bases, and 3 bases had no gene match.

The CDR3 here is CASSPSAIVGYTF. The CDR3 DNA reads as TGTGCCAGCAGCCCCTCGGCAATCGTTGGCTACACCTTC. The chain has TRBV7-9 and TRBJ1-2; D remains ambiguous. Germline CDR1 is SEHNR and CDR2 is FQNEAQ (reference sequence). Trimming removed 5 bases at V and 7 bases at J, with 14 bases between. The CDR3 consists of 13 residues.

This chain links TRBV6-5 with TRBJ1-5, with a weak D call TRBD1 (6 bases). This CDR3 region has 13 residues. CDR1 is MNHEY and CDR2 is SVGAGI in the germline V gene. The germline V and J ends were trimmed by 0 bases and 6 bases, with 6 bases remaining between them. The DNA of the CDR3 is TGTGCCAGCAGTTACTCCAGGGGTCAGCCCCAGCATTTT. Translation: CASSYSRGQPQHF.

The chain employs TRBV7-2 and TRBJ1-1; D gene ambiguous. V was clipped by 8 bases and J by 4 bases, with 23 bases between them. The CDR3 spans 16 residues. CDR1 and CDR2 from the germline V gene are SGHTA and FQGNSA. The CDR3 nucleotides are TGTGCCAGCCTTACAACCGGCACTCAAATCGCCACTGAAGCTTTCTTT. It specifies CASLTTGTQIATEAFF.

This clone was found once. The V gene is TRBV7-8, the J gene TRBJ2-7; the match to TRBD1 covers 7 bases. V was clipped by 1 base and J by 4 bases; unmatched bases: 10. Germline V gene lookup returns CDR1 SGHVS and CDR2 FQNEAQ. The CDR3 has 16 amino acids. The CDR3 sequence: CASSLGLWGQPYEQYF. In DNA form, the CDR3 reads TGTGCCAGCAGCTTAGGGTTATGGGGACAGCCTTACGAGCAGTACTTC. Full variable domain (remainder filled in from reference TRBV7-8 and TRBJ2-7): GAGVSQSPRYKVAKRGQDVALRCDPISGHVSLFWYQQALGQGPEFLTYFQNEAQLDKSGLPSDRFFAERPEGSVSTLKIQRTQQEDSAVYLCASSLGLWGQPYEQYFGPGTRLTVT.

The chain has TRBV7-3 and TRBJ1-6; D unclear. Trimming took 2 bases from V and 7 from J, leaving 12 bases between them. Germline loops: CDR1 SGHTA, CDR2 FQGTGA. The CDR3 extends over 15 amino acids. The CDR3 sequence is CASSLWARTNSPLHF. For the CDR3, the DNA is TGTGCCAGCAGCTTATGGGCCAGGACCAATTCACCCCTCCACTTT. Looking up the rest from reference TRBV7-3 and TRBJ1-6 gives the full variable domain: GAGVSQTPSNKVTEKGKYVELRCDPISGHTALYWYRQSLGQGPEFLIYFQGTGAADDSGLPNDRFFAVRPEGSVSTLKIQRTERGDSAVYLCASSLWARTNSPLHFGNGTRLTVT.

The rearrangement joins TRBV6-2 or TRBV6-3 to TRBJ1-6, with a tentative D call TRBD1 (5 bases). Trimming took off 4 bases at V and 10 bases at J, with 17 bases between the two ends. Per germline, CDR1 MNHEY and CDR2 SVGEGT. There are 15 residues in the CDR3. The CDR3 sequence is CASSSVGGRGSPLHF. The DNA for the CDR3 is TGTGCCAGCAGTTCCGTGGGGGGACGGGGGTCACCCCTCCACTTT.

A single count supports this clone. The chain recombines TRBV28 with TRBJ1-5; no definite D call. The CDR3 runs to 14 residues. V was pared by 5 bases and J by 11 bases, with 19 bases between. Germline CDR1 reads MDHEN; CDR2 reads SYDVKM. The CDR3 DNA is TGTGCCAGCAGTCTCGCGTTAGGGATCTTAGCCCAGCATTTT. Protein product: CASSLALGILAQHF.

The genes are TRBV2 and TRBJ1-6; D is unresolved. The CDR3 has 16 residues. V dropped 1 base and J dropped 4 bases, with 11 bases sitting between them. Germline-derived CDR1 and CDR2 are SNHLY and FYNNEI. The CDR3 reads CASSEGTSLYNSPLHF. As DNA, the CDR3 is TGTGCCAGCAGTGAAGGCACTAGCCTATATAATTCACCCCTCCACTTT.

The V gene is TRBV19, the J gene TRBJ2-5; D gene uncertain. The CDR3 spans 13 residues. Germline V lookup: CDR1 LNHDA, CDR2 SQIVND (reference sequence). The V gene lost 3 bases and the J gene lost 5 bases, with 10 bases spanning the gap. CDR3 in amino acids: CASSMAIMETQYF. The CDR3 DNA sequence: TGTGCCAGTAGTATGGCCATTATGGAGACCCAGTACTTC.

V gene TRBV6-5 combines with J gene TRBJ1-1, with TRBD1 matching over 8 bases. Germline-derived CDR1 and CDR2 are MNHEY and SVGAGI. The ends lost 3 bases at V and 4 bases at J; junction bases unmatched: 4. This CDR3 has 14 residues. CDR3 DNA sequence: TGTGCCAGCAGTTATTCCGACAGGGGCACTGAAGCTTTCTTT. It specifies CASSYSDRGTEAFF.